These 8 T cell receptor beta chains were all obtained from the same sample, sequenced in a study of cytomegalovirus exposure and HLA in healthy donors. The PCR had 60 Vbeta and 13 Jbeta primers. Only in-frame clones appear in the TCRdb table, and some are missing; sequencing was by immunoSEQ multiplex PCR. The sample shows around 180,000 clones, 80% to 85% of them seen only once. The specimen sequenced was PBMCs. The receptors were gathered from a boy aged 2 to 10 in good health and CMV-seronegative.

The chain combines TRBV7-2 with TRBJ2-5; 10 bases agree with TRBD1. The CDR3 is 15 residues long. Germline V gene sequence: CDR1 SGHTA, CDR2 FQGNSA. V shed 6 bases, J shed 2 bases, and the junction held 6 bases outside the gene matches. CDR3 nucleotides: TGTGCCAGCAGTATTCGACAGGGGGCGCAAGAGACCCAGTACTTC. It encodes CASSIRQGAQETQYF.

The chain is built from TRBV2 and TRBJ2-1; 7 bases line up with TRBD1. The V gene's germline CDR1 is SNHLY and CDR2 FYNNEI. The length of the CDR3 is 13 residues. Unmatched junction bases numbered 1, after V lost 5 bases and J lost 3 bases. CDR3 region: CASSNRGYNEQFF. The CDR3 DNA follows: TGTGCCAGCAGTAACAGGGGCTACAATGAGCAGTTCTTC.

The DNA for the CDR3 is TGTGCCAGCAGCAAGGACAGCCACGTGTACACCATATATTTT. It translates to CASSKDSHVYTIYF. The chain uses TRBV7-9 and TRBJ1-3; a possible D gene is TRBD1 (6 bases). The CDR3 is 14 residues long. Trimming took off 5 bases at V and 8 bases at J, with 16 bases between the two ends. Germline CDR1 SEHNR, CDR2 FQNEAQ (reference sequence).

This rearrangement joins TRBV30 to TRBJ2-6; the match to TRBD1 covers 7 bases. Germline V gene lookup returns CDR1 GTSNPN and CDR2 SVGIG (reference sequence). V gave up 3 bases and J gave up 0 bases; unmatched junction bases: 8. The CDR3 is made up of 17 amino acids. This CDR3 is CAWSRGIIGSGANVLTF. The CDR3 bases are TGTGCCTGGAGCAGGGGGATAATCGGCTCTGGGGCCAACGTCCTGACTTTC.

This chain links TRBV5-6 with TRBJ2-7; D ambiguous. The V gene lost 3 bases and the J gene lost 7 bases, with 8 bases spanning the gap. Germline CDR1 and CDR2: SGHDT and YYEEEE. There are 11 residues in the CDR3. In nucleotides, the CDR3 is TGTGCCAGCAGCTATCTCGAGGAGCAGTACTTC. Its translation: CASSYLEEQYF.

J is TRBJ2-2 and V is TRBV7-8; D is ambiguous. CDR3 length equals 16 residues. V lost 4 bases, J lost 0 bases, and 12 bases lay in between. CDR1 and CDR2 from the germline V gene are SGHVS and FQNEAQ. The CDR3 loop is CASSSLAVTNTGELFF. As DNA, the CDR3 is TGTGCCAGCAGCTCCCTGGCAGTCACGAACACCGGGGAGCTGTTTTTT.

For the CDR3, the DNA is TGTGCCTGGAGTGCCCCGGGGGGGCGGGACTATGGCTACACCTTC. It translates to CAWSAPGGRDYGYTF. The chain joins TRBV30 to TRBJ1-2, with TRBD1 as a possible D gene (6 bases). This CDR3 has 15 amino acids. The ends were cut back, 1 base at V and 3 bases at J, with 15 bases in the middle. Germline V gene sequence: CDR1 GTSNPN, CDR2 SVGIG (reference sequence). Looking up the rest from reference TRBV30 and TRBJ1-2 gives the full variable domain: SQTIHQWPATLVQPVGSPLSLECTVEGTSNPNLYWYRQAAGRGLQLLFYSVGIGQISSEVPQNLSASRPQDRQFILSSKKLLLSDSGFYLCAWSAPGGRDYGYTFGSGTRLTVV.

The chain carries TRBV12-1 and TRBJ2-4; TRBD1 is taken as the D call from the table, unchecked against the DNA. TRBV12-1 represents a pseudogene. The CDR3 runs 17 residues. The CDR3 DNA follows: TGTGCCAGCACCCAACTCGACAGGGAACTAGCCAAAAACATTCAGTACTTC. It is translated as CASTQLDRELAKNIQYF.